One and the same sample provided the 9 T cell receptor beta chains below, sequenced in a study of blood T cell repertoires in COVID-19. Some clones are missing from TCRdb's copy, which holds only in-frame ones; the method was immunoSEQ multiplex PCR. The sample holds approximately 260,000 clones; about 85% are singletons and the top ten take 3.5% to 4%. The specimen was peripheral blood. All receptors derive from a man between 18 and 29 years old with active or convalescent COVID-19.

This clone showed up many times. The gene calls are TRBV6-5 and TRBJ2-7; 7 nucleotides align to TRBD1. V dropped 5 bases and J dropped 6; count of bases not matched to a gene: 13. This CDR3 spans 15 amino acids. The germline CDR1 and CDR2 sequences are MNHEY and SVGAGI. In DNA form, the CDR3 reads TGTGCCAGCAGTCCACAGACAGGGTGGACGACCGAGCAGTACTTC. Translating it yields CASSPQTGWTTEQYF.

This chain links TRBV6-5 with TRBJ1-1, with 8 bases identical to TRBD1. The germline V gene has CDR1 MNHEY and CDR2 SVGAGI. J gave up 3 bases and V 6 bases, and 9 bases lay outside the gene matches. CDR3 length: 15 amino acids. The CDR3 sequence is CASSLRGQGYTEAFF. The CDR3 DNA reads as TGTGCCAGCAGCCTCCGAGGACAGGGTTACACTGAAGCTTTCTTT.

The rearrangement joins TRBV7-9 to TRBJ2-5, with a tentative D call TRBD1 (5 bases). This CDR3 has 12 amino acids. Between the trimmed V and J ends, which lost 7 bases and 5 bases, there was a span of 11 bases. Germline CDR1 SEHNR, CDR2 FQNEAQ (reference sequence). CDR3 in DNA: TGTGCCAGCACCCTAGGGGATGAGACCCAGTACTTC. Its translation is CASTLGDETQYF.

The chain combines TRBV5-5 with TRBJ2-3, with D hard to call. The germline V gene encodes CDR1 SGHKS and CDR2 YYEKEE (reference sequence). Between the trimmed V and J ends, which lost 2 bases and 0 bases, there was a span of 7 bases. The CDR3 runs 14 residues. The DNA of the CDR3 is TGTGCCAGCAGCTTCTGGCCGAGCACAGATACGCAGTATTTT. This encodes CASSFWPSTDTQYF.

The chain employs TRBV19 and TRBJ1-5, with D unclear. CDR1 LNHDA and CDR2 SQIVND come from the germline V gene (reference sequence). The CDR3 length is 14 residues. V dropped 0 bases and J dropped 10 bases, with 13 bases sitting between them. In DNA, the CDR3 is TGTGCCAGTAGTATAGAATTTGGAGCGAGACCCCAGCATTTT. Protein product: CASSIEFGARPQHF.

The chain joins TRBV10-3 to TRBJ1-1, with 8 bases that match TRBD1. The V segment lost 7 bases and the J segment 6 bases; nucleotides outside the gene matches: 10. Germline CDR1 is ENHRY and CDR2 is SYGVKD. CDR3 length: 14 amino acids. The CDR3 reads CAIISSDRGPEAFF. DNA for the CDR3: TGTGCCATCATAAGCTCCGACAGGGGACCTGAAGCTTTCTTT.

Points on this clone: The same CDR3 can be traced to other DNA sequences in this sample. The chain is built from TRBV25-1 and TRBJ2-7; tentative D call: TRBD2 (6 bases). This CDR3 has 12 amino acids. CDR1 and CDR2 from the germline V gene are MGHDK and SYGVNS. Trimming left V 5 bases short and J 4 bases short, with 9 bases between. The CDR3, as DNA: TGTGCCAGCAGTCCCGGGACTTACGAGCAGTACTTC. Translating it yields CASSPGTYEQYF.

The V gene is TRBV7-3, the J gene TRBJ2-1; 11 bases agree with TRBD2. The CDR3 is 15 residues long. Germline CDR1 SGHTA, CDR2 FQGTGA. V was pared by 5 bases and J by 4 bases, with 4 bases of the junction left unmatched. In DNA form, the CDR3 reads TGTGCCAGCAGCACCGGGACTAGCGGTTACAATGAGCAGTTCTTC. This translates into CASSTGTSGYNEQFF.

The gene calls are TRBV4-2 and TRBJ1-3; D is uncertain. The germline gives CDR1 LGHNA, CDR2 YNFKEQ. CDR3 size: 15 residues. The V end lost 0 bases, the J end lost 9 bases, and 15 bases lay between the germline ends. The DNA for the CDR3 is TGTGCCAGCAGCCAAGAGAGATCCAGTCGAGGCACCATATATTTT. Residues: CASSQERSSRGTIYF.